This T cell receptor beta chain was documented in a study of T cell responses to AZD1222 COVID-19 vaccine (dated by TCRdb to 2020 to 2022). With regard to the full study: AZD1222 recipients given second doses at about 4 weeks or at about 12 weeks were pooled, since spike-specific TCR depth and breadth were not found to differ between the two schedules. TCR sequencing was performed for about 250 trial participants, of whom 200 to 220 were given two doses of AZD1222 and 26 were given two doses of MenACWY control vaccine. Trial participants were enrolled by age into subgroups of 18-55, 56-69 and 70-plus years, and about 150, 27 and 61 TCR-sequenced participants, respectively, were included in these subgroups. Study-wide findings and limitations: The 56-69-year group was small, and its depth increase did not reach significance, likely because of low power. Because no day 14 peak-response samples were available, the repertoires could be characterized only after the peak T cell response. Reportedly, close to half of the unique spike-specific TCRs recognized epitopes lying outside the regions that are mutated in the B.1.351 and B.1.1.7 variants. A significant rise in spike-specific TCR breadth and depth was observed after two AZD1222 doses relative to day 0 and relative to MenACWY recipients. Participants were mostly white British and included more females than males, and it was suggested by the authors that clonal diversity may have been underestimated. Vaccine-associated CD4 TCRs spanned the whole spike protein, with dominant responses in regions 160-218 and 743-854. Only five to seven AZD1222 recipients were SARS-CoV-2 seropositive at baseline, limiting conclusions about previously exposed vaccinees.

In light of the paper, this sample's time point label describes: baseline before first vaccination. The vaccinee samples were drawn from two UK trials, COV001 and COV002, one of which was a single-blind randomized controlled phase 2/3 trial testing AZD1222 (ChAdOx1 nCoV-19) in healthy adults. For TCRbeta chain sequencing, PBMC samples were collected from trial participants at day 0 and at day 28 after the second dose. On this clone: The antigen this receptor binds is unknown. No much larger clone exists at a distance of one base, and base qualities are not known.

Trimming takes 6 bases from V and 5 bases from J, and the germline ends sit 8 bases apart. The germline V gene sets CDR1 to MDHEN and CDR2 to SYDVKM. The CDR3 numbers 12 residues from cysteine through phenylalanine. Left in the record is the CDR3 DNA by itself, 36 bases read in frame from the first base. The CDR3 regions of human TCRbeta chains were subjected to immunosequencing. The study's own analysis went as follows. Repertoire TCRs were checked for matches against a reference library of SARS-CoV-2-specific TCRs that had been generated using the MIRA antigen-specificity platform. Breadth was defined as the fraction of unique TCRs that were SARS-CoV-2-associated, and depth was defined as the fraction of total T cells that were SARS-CoV-2-associated. Using the MIRA data, every spike-specific TCR was mapped to the spike region that the TCR reacted to and assigned to either a CD4 or a CD8 class. Log10-transformed breadth and depth values were compared by one-way ANOVA with Sidak's multiple comparisons tests. Here the immuneACCESS table is served through TCRdb, limited to in-frame sequences with V and J called. Missing clones are a known gap in these copies; in checked studies unresolved V genes cover under half, and the rest lacks a known reason. The D gene and trimming were derived from the DNA, and the V and J assignments and clone size from that table. The sample has 95,000 to 150,000 clones on record, around 89% of them singletons. The ten top clones hold approximately 4% of the sample.

The material sequenced was peripheral blood, taken on day 0 of AZD1222 vaccination. The TCR was taken from an adult in good health. The chain was built from TRBV28 and TRBJ1-5, with TRBD1 as a weak D call on 5 bases. This receptor carries the CDR3 CASSSGYQPQHF. The nucleotides are TGTGCCAGCAGCTCAGGGTATCAGCCCCAGCATTTT.